The 16 T cell receptor beta chains below come from one sample, sequenced in a study of T cells in Graves' hyperthyroidism and ophthalmopathy. RNA transcripts gave rise to amplified TCR beta CDR3 regions. During a first-round RT-PCR of the TCR CDR3, the HTBI primer set was used. Each CDR3 protein is one row after TCRdb ran MiXCR on the multiplex PCR reads. The data show 250,000 to 350,000 distinct CDR3 sequences, around 15% seen once. Material for sequencing was blood. These receptors were obtained from a woman in her fifties or sixties with Graves' ophthalmopathy.

This clonotype showed up just a few times. This chain links TRBV6-1 with TRBJ1-6; 7 bases map to TRBD1. The length of the CDR3 is 16 residues. V was clipped by 3 bases and J by 2 bases; unmatched bases: 4. The germline V gene encodes CDR1 MNHNS and CDR2 SASEGT. The CDR3 coding sequence is TGTGCCAGCAGTGACAGGGGGAGCACCTATAATTCACCCCTCCACTTT. This gives the protein CASSDRGSTYNSPLHF.

Points on this clonotype: Being one base from a much bigger clone, this may be a read error. The V gene is TRBV10-3, the J gene TRBJ2-1; weak D call: TRBD1 (6 bases). Germline values: CDR1 ENHRY, CDR2 SYGVKD. V gave up 5 bases and J gave up 8 bases, with 13 bases separating them. The CDR3 runs to 13 residues. CDR3 region: CAISTTGWHEQFF. The CDR3 DNA reads as TGTGCCATCAGTACCACAGGGTGGCATGAGCAGTTCTTC.

The sample holds many counts of this clonotype. The chain is built from TRBV5-1 and TRBJ2-5, with 7 bases that match TRBD1. CDR1 is SGHRS, CDR2 YFSETQ, per germline. J lost 2 bases, V lost 5 bases, and 6 bases had no gene match. CDR3 length equals 14 residues. The CDR3 DNA follows: TGCGCCAGCAGAGAGGGGGCCGTACAAGAGACCCAGTACTTC. Protein: CASREGAVQETQYF.

A single count supports this clonotype. A read error may be the cause here, since a much bigger clone is one base away. The chain carries TRBV6-1 and TRBJ2-1; TRBD1 might be the D (6 bases). Trimming took 4 bases from V and 4 from J, leaving 11 bases between them. Germline V gene data show CDR1 as MNHNS and CDR2 as SASEGT. The CDR3 covers 14 residues. CDR3 in amino acids: CASSGQESYNEQFF. CDR3 nucleotide sequence: TGTGCCAGCAGTGGACAGGAATCTTACAATGAGCAGTTCTTC.

This clonotype was observed at least ten times. The rearrangement links TRBV12-3 or TRBV12-4 to TRBJ1-5, with TRBD1 matching over 9 bases. V lost 5 bases and J lost 3; bases outside the gene matches: 5. There are 15 residues in the CDR3. The CDR3: CASSPDRGANQPQHF. DNA for the CDR3: TGTGCCAGCAGTCCGGACAGGGGTGCCAATCAGCCCCAGCATTTT.

The V call is TRBV12-3 or TRBV12-4, the J call TRBJ1-2; D ambiguous. The CDR3 consists of 12 residues. The V end was cut by 3 bases, the J end by 4 bases, with 6 bases between. In nucleotides, the CDR3 is TGTGCCAGCAGTTTTCGCGTCTATGGCTACACCTTC. It codes for CASSFRVYGYTF.

In this sample, this clonotype turned up many times. The chain combines TRBV27 with TRBJ1-5; possibly TRBD1 for D (6 bases). V was pared by 5 bases and J by 4 bases, with 21 bases between. The germline CDR1 and CDR2 sequences are MNHEY and SMNVEV (reference sequence). CDR3 length equals 17 residues. The CDR3 DNA is TGTGCCAGCAGTGCAGTAAGAACAGGGTACGCAAATCAGCCCCAGCATTTT. Residues: CASSAVRTGYANQPQHF.

This clonotype was counted many times. The chain combines TRBV20-1 with TRBJ1-4; D remains unclear. There are 14 residues in the CDR3. Germline CDR1 reads DFQATT; CDR2 reads SNEGSKA (reference sequence). The V gene lost 4 bases and the J gene lost 0 bases, with 9 bases spanning the gap. The DNA of the CDR3 is TGCAGTGCTAAGACGGGTGCAACTAATGAAAAACTGTTTTTT. The encoded protein is CSAKTGATNEKLFF.

This clonotype has ten or more counts. The chain recombines TRBV10-3 with TRBJ2-7, with 10 bases fitting TRBD1. This CDR3 spans 13 amino acids. V lost 6 bases and J lost 7; bases outside the gene matches: 6. Germline assignment: CDR1 ENHRY and CDR2 SYGVKD. The CDR3 DNA reads as TGTGCCATCAGCGCGACAGGGGGCGGAGAGCAGTACTTC. Translated, it gives CAISATGGGEQYF.

The V call is TRBV5-8, the J call TRBJ1-1; 7 bases agree with TRBD1. The CDR3 is 16 amino acids. CDR1 is SGHTS and CDR2 is YDEGEE in the germline V gene. With V trimmed by 1 base and J by 0 bases, 6 bases remained unmatched. For the CDR3, the DNA is TGTGCCAGCAGCTTGATGAGGGGGCCGCTGAACACTGAAGCTTTCTTT. This codes for CASSLMRGPLNTEAFF.

This clonotype has at least ten counts. The chain links TRBV29-1 to TRBJ2-3; D remains ambiguous. This CDR3 has 14 amino acids. Germline values: CDR1 SQVTM, CDR2 ANQGSEA. V lost 1 base and J lost 2, with 10 bases in between. The CDR3 nucleotides are TGCAGCGTTGAAGCTCTCACCCCCACAGATACGCAGTATTTT. Translation: CSVEALTPTDTQYF.

In its sample, this clonotype was seen many times. The chain couples TRBV19 to TRBJ1-5; no clear D. This CDR3 spans 15 amino acids. CDR1 is LNHDA, CDR2 SQIVND, per germline (reference sequence). Trimming took 6 bases from V and 0 from J, leaving 12 bases between them. The CDR3: CASSRKRSSNQPQHF. CDR3 bases: TGTGCCAGTAGCCGGAAACGGTCTAGCAATCAGCCCCAGCATTTT.

The chain carries TRBV10-3 and TRBJ1-6, with D possibly TRBD1 on 6 matching bases. Germline-derived CDR1 and CDR2 are ENHRY and SYGVKD. The CDR3 sequence is 15 residues long. Trimming cost V 6 bases and J 7 bases, with 16 bases left between them. The CDR3 DNA reads TGTGCCATCAGCTACGAGACAGGACGGAATTCACCCCTCCACTTT. Its translation: CAISYETGRNSPLHF.

Only a few counts were recorded for this clonotype. The V and J genes are TRBV19 and TRBJ2-3; D ambiguous. The CDR3 length is 12 residues. Trimming took 5 bases from V and 5 from J, leaving 8 bases between them. Germline CDR1 and CDR2: LNHDA and SQIVND (reference sequence). In nucleotides, the CDR3 is TGTGCCAGTAGTCTCTACCTAGATACGCAGTATTTT. Translated, it gives CASSLYLDTQYF.

This clonotype was detected only a few times. This chain joins TRBV9 and TRBJ2-7; a weak D match, TRBD1 (6 bases). Germline CDR1 reads SGDLS; CDR2 reads YYNGEE. The CDR3 is 14 residues long. V was cut by 4 bases and J by 1 base, with 12 bases left in between. This chain's CDR3 is CASSPGTRSYEQYF. The CDR3 nucleotides are TGTGCCAGCAGCCCGGGGACACGGTCCTACGAGCAGTACTTC.

This clonotype was picked up many times. The CDR3 loop reads CSAGKGQAINQPQHF. The CDR3 bases are TGCAGTGCTGGTAAGGGACAGGCCATTAATCAGCCCCAGCATTTT. V is TRBV20-1 and J is TRBJ1-5, with 8 bases that match TRBD1. Germline loops: CDR1 DFQATT, CDR2 SNEGSKA (reference sequence). The CDR3 is 15 amino acids. J gave up 4 bases and V 5 bases, and 10 bases lay outside the gene matches.